The subject of this entry is one T cell receptor (beta chain). No antigen is known for it. The source of the sample is a study of cytomegalovirus exposure and HLA in healthy donors. The CDR3 extends over 16 amino acids. Germline V gives CDR1 LNHDA, CDR2 SQIVND (reference sequence). V shed 0 bases and J 3 bases; nucleotides not matched to a gene: 6. Findings of the study overall: Of the V segments, some could not be distinguished, including TRBV6-2 and TRBV6-3, and were excluded. The study recorded some 160 TCR beta chains that were cytomegalovirus-associated. There were reportedly fewer N-insertions in an Asian-associated ancestry cluster than the roughly 610-donor mean, in a later analysis.

60 Vbeta and 13 Jbeta primers were used in PCR. Clones were sequenced by immunoSEQ multiplex PCR, and TCRdb holds only the in-frame ones, with some missing. The sample consists of 100,000 to 150,000 clones, roughly 76% of them appearing once. The gene calls are TRBV19 and TRBJ2-7; 9 bases agree with TRBD2. Sequenced sample: PBMCs. This clonotype originated in a woman between 50 and 59 years old in good health and CMV-seronegative. The CDR3 reads CASSIDPAGGVYEQYF. DNA for the CDR3: TGTGCCAGTAGTATAGATCCGGCGGGAGGGGTCTACGAGCAGTACTTC.